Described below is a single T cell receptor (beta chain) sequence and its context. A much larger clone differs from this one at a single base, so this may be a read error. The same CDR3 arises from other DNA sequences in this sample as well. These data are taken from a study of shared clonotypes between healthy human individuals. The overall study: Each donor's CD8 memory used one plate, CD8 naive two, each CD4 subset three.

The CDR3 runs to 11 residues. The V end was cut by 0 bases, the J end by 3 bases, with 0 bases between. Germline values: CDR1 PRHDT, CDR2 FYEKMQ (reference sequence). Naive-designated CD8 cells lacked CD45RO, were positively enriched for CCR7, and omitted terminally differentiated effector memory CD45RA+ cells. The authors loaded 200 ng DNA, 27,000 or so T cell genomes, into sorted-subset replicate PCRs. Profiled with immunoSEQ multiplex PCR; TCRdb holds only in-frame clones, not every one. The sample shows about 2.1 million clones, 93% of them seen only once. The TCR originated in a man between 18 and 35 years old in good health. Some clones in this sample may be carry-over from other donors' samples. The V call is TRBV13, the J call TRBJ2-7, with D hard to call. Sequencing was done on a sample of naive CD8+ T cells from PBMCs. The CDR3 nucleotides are TGTGCCAGCAGCTTAGGCTACGAGCAGTACTTC. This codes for CASSLGYEQYF.